This T cell receptor (beta chain) is drawn from a study of cytomegalovirus exposure and HLA in healthy donors. Study-wide results and limits: Per a prior analysis, the majority of TCR beta V segments were productive roughly 87% or roughly 30% of the time. A later analysis showed HLA-associated TCR beta chains outstripping equally common others in clonal expansion. A later look showed TCR association rates differing by HLA locus, highest for DRB1 and lowest for HLA-C. High sensitivity and specificity were reportedly achieved when the classifier diagnosed cytomegalovirus status.

The CDR3 consists of 13 residues. Germline V gene sequence: CDR1 LNHDA, CDR2 SQIVND (reference sequence). With 8 bases clipped from V and 2 bases from J, the junction kept 4 bases outside the gene matches. Comment on this clone: Its cognate antigen is unknown.

PCR was performed using 60 Vbeta and 13 Jbeta primers. The protocol was immunoSEQ multiplex PCR, while the TCRdb copy is restricted to in-frame clones and leaves out a portion. The sample lists about 190,000 clones, roughly 80% occurring once. This TCR derives from a man over 45 in good health and CMV-seronegative. The chain carries TRBV19 and TRBJ2-7; 9 bases line up with TRBD2. The specimen was PBMCs. CDR3 residues: CASSSGGPYEQYF. DNA of the CDR3: TGTGCCAGTTCGAGCGGGGGGCCCTACGAGCAGTACTTC.